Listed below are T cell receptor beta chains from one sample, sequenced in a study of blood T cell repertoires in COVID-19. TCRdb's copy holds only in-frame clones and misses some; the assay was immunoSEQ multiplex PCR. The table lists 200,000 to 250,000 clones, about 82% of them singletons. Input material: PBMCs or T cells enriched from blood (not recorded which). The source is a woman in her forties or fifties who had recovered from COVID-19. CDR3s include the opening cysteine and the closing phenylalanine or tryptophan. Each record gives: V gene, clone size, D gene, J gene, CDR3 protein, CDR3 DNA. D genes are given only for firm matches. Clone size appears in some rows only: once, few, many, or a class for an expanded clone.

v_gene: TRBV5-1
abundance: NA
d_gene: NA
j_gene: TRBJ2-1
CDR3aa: CASSDIYSSSYNEQFF
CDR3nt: TGCGCCAGCAGCGACATATACTCGAGCTCCTACAATGAGCAGTTCTTC

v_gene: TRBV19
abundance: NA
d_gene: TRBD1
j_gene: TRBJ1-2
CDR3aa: CASRPQDRGSSGYTF
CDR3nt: TGTGCCAGTAGACCCCAGGACAGGGGTTCAAGTGGCTACACCTTC

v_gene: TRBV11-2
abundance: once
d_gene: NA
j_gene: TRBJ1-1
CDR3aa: CASSLRSGNTEAFF
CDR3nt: TGTGCCAGCAGCCTGAGGTCTGGGAACACTGAAGCTTTCTTT

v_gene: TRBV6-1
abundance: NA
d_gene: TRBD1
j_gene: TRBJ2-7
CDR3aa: CASSERSGGYPRYEQYF
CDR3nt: TGTGCCAGCAGTGAACGGTCAGGGGGATATCCCCGCTACGAGCAGTACTTC

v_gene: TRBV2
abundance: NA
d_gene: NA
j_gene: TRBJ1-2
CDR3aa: CASSEPAAGSYGYTF
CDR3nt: TGTGCCAGCAGTGAACCAGCAGCGGGCTCCTATGGCTACACCTTC

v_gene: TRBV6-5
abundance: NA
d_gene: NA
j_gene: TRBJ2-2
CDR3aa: CASSPTINTGELFF
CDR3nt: TGTGCCAGCAGCCCCACAATTAACACCGGGGAGCTGTTTTTT

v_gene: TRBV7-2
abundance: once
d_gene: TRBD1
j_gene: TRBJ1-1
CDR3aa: CASSPRDRGDTEAFF
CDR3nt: TGTGCCAGCAGCCCCCGGGACAGGGGGGACACTGAAGCTTTCTTT

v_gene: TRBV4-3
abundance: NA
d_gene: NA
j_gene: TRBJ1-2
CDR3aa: CASSQDWAGGYTF
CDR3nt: TGCGCCAGCAGCCAAGATTGGGCAGGTGGCTACACCTTC

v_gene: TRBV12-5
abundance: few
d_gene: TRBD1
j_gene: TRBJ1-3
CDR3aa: CANRQGLNTIYF
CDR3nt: TGTGCCAATCGACAGGGACTAAACACCATATATTTT

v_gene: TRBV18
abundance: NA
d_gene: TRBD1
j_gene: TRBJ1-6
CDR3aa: CASSPTGTGDSPLHF
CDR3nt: TGTGCCAGCTCACCGACCGGGACAGGGGATTCACCCCTCCACTTT

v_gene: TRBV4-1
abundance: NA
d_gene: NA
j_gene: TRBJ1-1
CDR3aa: CASSQGTGSTEAFF
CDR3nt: TGCGCCAGCAGCCAAGGAACAGGTAGCACTGAAGCTTTCTTT

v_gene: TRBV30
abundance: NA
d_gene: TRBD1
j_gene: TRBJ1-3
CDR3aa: CAWSGAGGSGNTIYF
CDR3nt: TGTGCCTGGAGTGGAGCAGGGGGCTCTGGAAACACCATATATTTT

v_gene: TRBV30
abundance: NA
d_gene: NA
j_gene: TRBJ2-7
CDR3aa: CAWSGGWPQRYF
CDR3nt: TGTGCCTGGAGTGGCGGCTGGCCTCAGCGGTACTTC

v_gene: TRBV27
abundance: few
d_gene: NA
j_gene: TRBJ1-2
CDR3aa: CASSFQWLEGGVGYTF
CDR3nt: TGTGCCAGCAGTTTCCAATGGTTGGAGGGTGGGGTTGGCTACACCTTC

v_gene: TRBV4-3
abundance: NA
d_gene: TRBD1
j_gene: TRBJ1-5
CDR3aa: CASSVDRDRRNQPQHF
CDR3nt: TGCGCCAGCAGCGTAGACCGGGACAGGCGGAATCAGCCCCAGCATTTT

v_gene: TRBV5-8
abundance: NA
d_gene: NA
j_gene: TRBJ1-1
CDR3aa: CASSFYNTEAFF
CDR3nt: TGTGCCAGCAGCTTTTATAACACTGAAGCTTTCTTT

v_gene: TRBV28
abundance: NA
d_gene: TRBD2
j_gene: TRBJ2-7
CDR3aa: CASSFHSPEVAGGSDEQYF
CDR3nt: TGTGCCAGCAGTTTTCACTCCCCAGAGGTAGCGGGAGGTTCGGACGAGCAGTACTTC

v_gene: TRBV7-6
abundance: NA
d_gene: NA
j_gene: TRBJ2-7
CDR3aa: CASSLASGTTSNEQYF
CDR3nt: TGTGCCAGCAGCTTAGCGTCCGGGACAACGAGCAACGAGCAGTACTTC

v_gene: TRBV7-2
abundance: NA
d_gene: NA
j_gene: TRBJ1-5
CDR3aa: CASSQGDGQPQHF
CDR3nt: TGTGCCAGCAGCCAAGGAGACGGACAGCCCCAGCATTTT

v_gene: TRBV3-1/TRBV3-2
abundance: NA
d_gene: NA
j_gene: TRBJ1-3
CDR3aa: CASSQVFRDFGNTIYF
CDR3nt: TGTGCCAGCAGCCAAGTATTCAGGGATTTTGGAAACACCATATATTTT

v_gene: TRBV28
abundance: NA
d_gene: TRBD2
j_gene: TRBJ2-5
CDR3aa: CASSSIGLAGGETQYF
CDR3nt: TGTGCCAGCAGTTCGATAGGACTAGCGGGAGGAGAGACCCAGTACTTC

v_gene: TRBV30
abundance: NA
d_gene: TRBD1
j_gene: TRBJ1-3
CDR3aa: CAWMQGDGNTIYF
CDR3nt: TGTGCCTGGATGCAGGGGGACGGAAACACCATATATTTT

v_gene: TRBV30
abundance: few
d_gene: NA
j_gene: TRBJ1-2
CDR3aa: CAWRAQAISGYTF
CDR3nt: TGTGCCTGGAGGGCCCAGGCAATCTCGGGCTACACCTTC

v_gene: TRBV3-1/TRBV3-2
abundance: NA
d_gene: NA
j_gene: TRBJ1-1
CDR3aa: CASSQVLIQAGEAFF
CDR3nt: TGTGCCAGCAGCCAAGTGCTCATCCAGGCGGGTGAAGCTTTCTTT

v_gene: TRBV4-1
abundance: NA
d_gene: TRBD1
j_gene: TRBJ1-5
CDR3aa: CASSQPTGASNQPQHF
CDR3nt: TGCGCCAGCAGCCAACCTACAGGGGCCAGCAATCAGCCCCAGCATTTT

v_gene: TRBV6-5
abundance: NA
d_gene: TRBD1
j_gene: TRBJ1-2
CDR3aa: CASRTGESYGYTF
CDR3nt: TGTGCCAGCAGGACAGGGGAATCCTATGGCTACACCTTC

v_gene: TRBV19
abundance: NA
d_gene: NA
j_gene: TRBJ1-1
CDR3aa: CASRYIWTYTEAFF
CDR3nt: TGTGCCAGTCGTTACATTTGGACTTACACTGAAGCTTTCTTT

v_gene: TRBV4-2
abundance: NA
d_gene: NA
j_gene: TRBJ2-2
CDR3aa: CASSQEDRNTGELFF
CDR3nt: TGTGCCAGCAGCCAAGAGGACAGAAACACCGGGGAGCTGTTTTTT

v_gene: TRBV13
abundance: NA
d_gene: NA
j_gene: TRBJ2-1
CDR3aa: CASRHINVPYNEQFF
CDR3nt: TGTGCCAGCAGACATATTAACGTCCCCTACAATGAGCAGTTCTTC

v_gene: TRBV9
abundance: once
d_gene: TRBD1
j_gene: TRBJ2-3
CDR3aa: CASSPGQQNTQYF
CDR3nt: TGTGCCAGCAGTCCGGGACAGCAAAATACGCAGTATTTT

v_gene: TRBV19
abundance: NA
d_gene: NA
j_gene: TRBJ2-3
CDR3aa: CASSIDKLWTGTDTQYF
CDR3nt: TGTGCCAGTAGTATAGATAAGCTCTGGACAGGCACAGATACGCAGTATTTT

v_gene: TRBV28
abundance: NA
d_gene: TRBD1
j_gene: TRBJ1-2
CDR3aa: CASRGTGAGGYTF
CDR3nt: TGTGCCAGCAGGGGTACAGGGGCTGGGGGCTACACCTTC

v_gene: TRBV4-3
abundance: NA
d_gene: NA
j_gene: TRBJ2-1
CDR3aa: CASSRQQGQSYNEQFF
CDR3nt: TGCGCCAGCAGCCGCCAACAGGGCCAATCCTACAATGAGCAGTTCTTC

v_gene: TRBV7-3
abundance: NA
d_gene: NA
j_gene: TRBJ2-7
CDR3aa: CASSPIASSYEQYF
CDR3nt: TGTGCCAGCAGCCCCATAGCGAGTTCCTACGAGCAGTACTTC

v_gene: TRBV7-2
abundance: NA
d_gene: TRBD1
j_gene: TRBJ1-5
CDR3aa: CASSDPPGQGNQPQHF
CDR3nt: TGTGCCAGCAGCGATCCTCCGGGACAGGGGAATCAGCCCCAGCATTTT

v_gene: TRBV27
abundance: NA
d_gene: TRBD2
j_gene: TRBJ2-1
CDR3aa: CASSTRRGGNEQFF
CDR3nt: TGTGCCAGCAGTACCCGTCGGGGGGGGAATGAGCAGTTCTTC

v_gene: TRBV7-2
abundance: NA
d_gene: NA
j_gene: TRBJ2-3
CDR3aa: CASSLGGGADTQYF
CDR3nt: TGTGCCAGCAGCTTAGGTGGGGGCGCAGATACGCAGTATTTT

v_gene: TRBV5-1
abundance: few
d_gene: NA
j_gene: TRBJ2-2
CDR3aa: CASSLKLATGELFF
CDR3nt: TGCGCCAGCAGCTTAAAGCTAGCTACCGGGGAGCTGTTTTTT

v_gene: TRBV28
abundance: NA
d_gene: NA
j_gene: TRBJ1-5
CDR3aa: CAIKGGGESQPQHF
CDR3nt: TGTGCCATCAAAGGGGGAGGGGAAAGTCAGCCCCAGCATTTT

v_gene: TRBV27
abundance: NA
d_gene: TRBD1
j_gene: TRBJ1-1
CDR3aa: CASSGTGINTEAFF
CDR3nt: TGTGCCAGCAGTGGGACAGGGATAAACACTGAAGCTTTCTTT

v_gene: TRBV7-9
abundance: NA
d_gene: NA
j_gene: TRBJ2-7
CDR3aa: CASSLSYSSYEQYF
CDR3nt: TGTGCCAGCAGCTTGAGCTACAGCTCCTACGAGCAGTACTTC

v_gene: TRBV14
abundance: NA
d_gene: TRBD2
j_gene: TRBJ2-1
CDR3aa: CASSQDSGRAAEQFF
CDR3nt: TGTGCCAGCAGCCAAGACTCCGGGAGGGCCGCTGAGCAGTTCTTC

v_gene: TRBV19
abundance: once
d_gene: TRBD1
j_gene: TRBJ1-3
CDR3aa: CASRLQGSGNTIYF
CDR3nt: TGTGCCAGTAGACTACAGGGGTCTGGAAACACCATATATTTT

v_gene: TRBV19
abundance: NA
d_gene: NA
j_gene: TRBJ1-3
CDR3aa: CASSISGTIYF
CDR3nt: TGTGCCAGTAGTATTAGCGGCACCATATATTTT

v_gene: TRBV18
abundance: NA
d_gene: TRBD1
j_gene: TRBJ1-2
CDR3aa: CASSPNPGQVDGYTF
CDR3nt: TGTGCCAGCTCACCTAACCCGGGACAGGTAGATGGCTACACCTTC

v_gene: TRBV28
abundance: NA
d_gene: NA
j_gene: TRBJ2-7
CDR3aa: CASSFGGLEQYF
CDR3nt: TGTGCCAGCAGTTTTGGGGGCCTCGAGCAGTACTTC

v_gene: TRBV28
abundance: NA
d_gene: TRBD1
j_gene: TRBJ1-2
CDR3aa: CASSPSSRTGGARGYTF
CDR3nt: TGTGCCAGCAGTCCCTCGAGCCGGACAGGGGGGGCACGTGGCTACACCTTC

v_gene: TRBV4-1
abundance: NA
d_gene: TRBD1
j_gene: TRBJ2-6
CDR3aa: CASSLRQGVGLSSGANVLTF
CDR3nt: TGCGCCAGCAGCCTTAGACAGGGGGTCGGCCTCAGCTCTGGGGCCAACGTCCTGACTTTC

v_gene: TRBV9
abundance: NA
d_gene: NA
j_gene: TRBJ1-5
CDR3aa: CASSASPSQPQHF
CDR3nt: TGTGCCAGCAGCGCCAGTCCTTCCCAGCCCCAGCATTTT

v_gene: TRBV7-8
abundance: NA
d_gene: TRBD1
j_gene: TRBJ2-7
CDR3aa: CASSSPSSRDRGYEQYF
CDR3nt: TGTGCCAGCAGCTCCCCCTCGAGCCGGGACAGGGGCTACGAGCAGTACTTC

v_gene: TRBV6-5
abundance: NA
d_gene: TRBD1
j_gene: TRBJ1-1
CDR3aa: CASSLGQGYTEAFF
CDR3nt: TGTGCCAGCAGTTTGGGACAGGGGTACACTGAAGCTTTCTTT

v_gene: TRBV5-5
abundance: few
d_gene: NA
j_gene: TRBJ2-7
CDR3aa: CASSLGAGISYEQYF
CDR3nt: TGTGCCAGCAGCCTTGGTGCAGGGATAAGTTACGAGCAGTACTTC

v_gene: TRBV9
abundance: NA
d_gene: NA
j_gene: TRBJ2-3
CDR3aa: CASSAFTDTQYF
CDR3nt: TGTGCCAGCAGCGCTTTCACAGATACGCAGTATTTT

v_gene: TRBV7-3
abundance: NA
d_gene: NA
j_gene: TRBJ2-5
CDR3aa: CASSRAAQYF
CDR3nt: TGTGCCAGCAGTCGAGCGGCCCAGTACTTC

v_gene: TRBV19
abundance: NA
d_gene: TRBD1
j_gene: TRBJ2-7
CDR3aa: CASSYGTGFYEQYF
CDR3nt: TGTGCCAGTAGTTACGGGACAGGGTTCTACGAGCAGTACTTC

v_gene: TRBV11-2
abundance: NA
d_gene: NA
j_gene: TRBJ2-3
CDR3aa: CASSSLTQYF
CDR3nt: TGTGCCAGCAGCTCTCTCACGCAGTATTTT

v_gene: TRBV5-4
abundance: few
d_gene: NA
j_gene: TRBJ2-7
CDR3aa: CASSSTGTYEQYF
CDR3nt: TGTGCCAGCAGCTCCACAGGGACCTACGAGCAGTACTTC

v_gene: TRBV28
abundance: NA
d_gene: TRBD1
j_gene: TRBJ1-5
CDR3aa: CASSLRDRGNQPQHF
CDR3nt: TGTGCCAGCAGTTTACGGGACAGGGGTAATCAGCCCCAGCATTTT

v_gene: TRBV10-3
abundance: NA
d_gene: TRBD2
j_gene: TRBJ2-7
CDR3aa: CAIMDSGPSPLSYEQYF
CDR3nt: TGTGCCATCATGGATAGCGGGCCCAGTCCCCTCTCCTACGAGCAGTACTTC

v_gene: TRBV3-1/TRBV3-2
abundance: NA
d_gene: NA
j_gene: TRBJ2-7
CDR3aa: CASSPPSPGLSYEQYF
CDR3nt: TGTGCCAGCAGCCCTCCGTCCCCGGGTCTCTCCTACGAGCAGTACTTC